The rows below give T cell receptor beta chains drawn from one sample of a study of shared clonotypes between healthy human individuals. Profiled with immunoSEQ multiplex PCR; TCRdb holds only in-frame clones, not every one. The sample contains approximately 240,000 clones, about 69% of which appear only once. Sequencing was carried out using memory CD4+ T cells sorted from blood. Every receptor here comes from a man aged 30 to 39 in good health. CDR3s leave out the opening cysteine and the closing phenylalanine or tryptophan. Each record gives: CDR3 length, V gene, J gene, CDR3 protein.

18,TRBV5-1,TRBJ2-7,ASSSGAVISWAPDFYEQY
13,TRBV28,TRBJ2-1,ASSFPSYPDYEQF
10,TRBV6-4,TRBJ2-5,ASSDRQGAKY
11,TRBV29-1,TRBJ1-1,SVTVSMNTEAF
11,TRBV10-1,TRBJ1-1,ASSERTGREAF
13,TRBV6-4,TRBJ2-2,ASSVTSGSTGELF
14,TRBV5-1,TRBJ2-3,ASSWGPERPADTQY
12,TRBV10-3,TRBJ2-1,AISESVGTNEQF
11,TRBV6-5,TRBJ2-7,ASSSGTSYEQY
13,TRBV6-5,TRBJ1-5,ASSYDGRGNQPQH
12,TRBV10-3,TRBJ2-3,AISPVTYTDTQY
11,TRBV7-2,TRBJ2-5,ASSLAGVETQY
14,TRBV7-8,TRBJ2-4,ASSLGGQLAKNIQY
14,TRBV27,TRBJ1-1,ASSFRTGGLGTEAF
12,TRBV7-2,TRBJ1-2,ASSLLSTDYGYT
14,TRBV5-4,TRBJ1-4,ASSPGQATTNEKLF
11,TRBV18,TRBJ2-7,ASSPPGQNEQY
13,TRBV10-3,TRBJ2-3,AIRRGRSPTDTQY
16,TRBV5-1,TRBJ1-4,ASSLHTGGGRTNEKLF
13,TRBV6-1,TRBJ2-1,ASSGTSGEYNEQF
12,TRBV28,TRBJ1-4,ASSLVPRHEKLF
12,TRBV18,TRBJ2-4,ASSPDLAKNIQY
14,TRBV10-1,TRBJ2-1,ASSESMGQGRDEQF
13,TRBV9,TRBJ2-1,ASSPLASGSNEQF
12,TRBV11-2,TRBJ2-1,ASSLDYWGNEQF
16,TRBV11-2,TRBJ2-7,ASSSRVTWRTDSYEQY
14,TRBV4-1,TRBJ2-2,ASSQQQGIISGELF
13,TRBV5-1,TRBJ2-1,ASSLDGVSYNEQF
13,TRBV18,TRBJ2-5,ASSPQTGGSGTQY
13,TRBV5-1,TRBJ2-1,ASSPGTSGYNEQF
13,TRBV19,TRBJ2-7,ASSIPGHGFYEQY
11,TRBV6-1,TRBJ1-2,ASSGDLYYGYT
9,TRBV28,TRBJ2-7,ASRDHYEQY
11,TRBV19,TRBJ2-7,ASSIGLDYEQY
14,TRBV27,TRBJ2-2,ASSTTGQPTTGELF
15,TRBV25-1,TRBJ1-5,ASSDDTGGQGNQPQH
17,TRBV28,TRBJ2-6,ASTSPPGLPKPEANVLT
11,TRBV10-1,TRBJ2-3,ASSGQGTDTQY
14,TRBV5-5,TRBJ1-4,ASRHTILATNEKLF
12,TRBV5-1,TRBJ2-1,ASSYSGEYNEQF
12,TRBV5-4,TRBJ2-2,ASSPRDRAGELF
12,TRBV7-9,TRBJ2-7,ASSYGQGLYEQY
12,TRBV5-1,TRBJ2-1,ASREGLSYNEQF
13,TRBV5-1,TRBJ2-1,ASSLEGHLYNEQF
13,TRBV6-1,TRBJ2-7,ASRSTGLSAYEQY
13,TRBV6-1,TRBJ2-3,ASRRPGQGENTQY
10,TRBV11-3,TRBJ2-7,ASSSKNYEQY
13,TRBV7-2,TRBJ2-1,ASSFDGSSYNEQF
17,TRBV18,TRBJ2-3,ASSPLGLTSGRGTDTQY
13,TRBV10-3,TRBJ1-1,AISDPGQVNTEAF
14,TRBV5-1,TRBJ2-3,ASSSNGQGSADTQY
13,TRBV9,TRBJ2-2,ASSVAGVGTGELF
14,TRBV5-4,TRBJ2-1,ASSPQERDLYNEQF
12,TRBV10-3,TRBJ1-2,AIGDRDVLPAYT
13,TRBV28,TRBJ2-1,ASSYGTGSYNEQF